The entry that follows covers one T cell receptor beta chain sequence. This clone was seen just once. No antigen is known for it. No quality values exist for individual bases; no much larger clone is one base distant. TCRbeta CDR3 regions were amplified from genomic DNA by means of the immunoSEQ Assay, a bias-controlled multiplex PCR. The authors processed their data as follows. The number of nucleated cells in each sample was estimated from the amplification of reference gene primers within the assay. To quantify the absolute abundance of each unique TCRbeta CDR3 rearrangement, sequence reads were collapsed and filtered. For each sample, productive Simpson clonality was calculated by taking the square root of Simpson's diversity index across productive rearrangements. TCRdb provides this immuneACCESS table in a form limited to in-frame rearrangements. Some clones are lacking; in checked studies, under half of them reflect an unresolved V gene, and why the rest are absent is not known. The V and J calls and clone size were taken over from that table, and D and trimming were inferred from the DNA. In this sample the table shows approximately 100,000 clones, 75% to 90% of which occur a single time. Jointly, the top ten make up roughly 15% of the sample.

This sample was included in a study of blood T cell repertoires in COVID-19 (dated by TCRdb to about 2020). Looking at the study overall: Samples covering the acute and convalescent phases of COVID-19 were provided by collaborators in the United States, Italy and Spain. The prospective study material was composed of cDNA or gDNA derived from T cells, B-cell-depleted T cells, or PBMCs. The dataset comprised deeply sampled blood TCRbeta repertoires from subjects exposed to, actively infected with, or recovered from COVID-19. The repertoires were made available in a free public database intended to serve as a resource for research on the immune response to SARS-CoV-2. Samples were obtained from the ongoing ImmuneRACE study (first 160 participants) and from 1,000 to 1,500 subjects provided by 6 global collaborators. The sample metadata nearly always contained a de-identified subject ID, COVID-19 status, age in years and sex. HLA class I and class II types, where available, came from metadata supplied by the sample provider rather than from assay-based typing. Overall study outcomes, separate from this receptor: Clinical and demographic metadata were provided uncurated, with the amount varying by source and participant.

Collaborating institutions collected whole blood in K2EDTA tubes following their own protocols. Collaborator samples were shipped for TCRbeta analysis as frozen whole blood, isolated PBMCs, or DNA extracted from either sample type. The germline V gene gives CDR1 as MDHEN and CDR2 as SYDVKM. V ends up 5 bases short and J 6 bases short, with an unmatched junction base count of 11. The CDR3, cysteine through phenylalanine, is 15 amino acids long. Just CDR3 DNA is preserved here, 45 bases in frame from base 1. In this chain, TRBV28 is recombined with TRBJ2-7; TRBD1 aligns with 9 central bases. The clonotype comes from a woman of 80 years or more with active or convalescent COVID-19. The sample consisted of peripheral blood. The nucleotides are TGTGCCAGCAGTCTCTCGGTGGACAGGGGCTTCGAGCAGTACTTC. Its translation reads: CASSLSVDRGFEQYF.